These 29 T cell receptor beta chains share one sample of origin, sequenced in a study of T cells in Graves' hyperthyroidism and ophthalmopathy (dated by TCRdb to about 2019). To prepare the library, multiplex PCR was applied. The run used an Illumina HiSeq 2000. The TCR beta CDR3 regions were amplified from the RNA transcripts. The TCR CDR3 was subjected to a first round of RT-PCR using the HTBI primer set and the Qiagen OneStep RT-PCR kit. TCRdb trimmed the raw reads at Q25, called clones with MiXCR and kept productive beta chains. Under each unique CDR3 protein, matching rows form one entry showing the most common genes and DNA. The sample table holds approximately 380,000 distinct CDR3 sequences, of which approximately 18% were seen once. 40% of the sample lies in the top ten. Sequences were obtained from blood. These TCRs come from a man in his late teens or twenties with Graves' ophthalmopathy.

This clonotype was observed many times. The rearrangement joins TRBV28 to TRBJ1-4; TRBD1 might be the D (5 bases). V shed 2 bases and J shed 7 bases, with 20 bases lying between them. The CDR3 spans 17 residues. The germline gives CDR1 MDHEN, CDR2 SYDVKM. The CDR3 DNA reads TGTGCCAGCAGTTTAAATCCCTCTGGGGGGTCCCCTGAAAAACTGTTTTTT. Translating it yields CASSLNPSGGSPEKLFF.

This clonotype was seen at least ten times. V gene TRBV28 combines with J gene TRBJ1-1; the match to TRBD1 covers 7 bases. J was trimmed by 3 bases and V by 6 bases; bases with no gene match: 7. Germline CDR1 MDHEN, CDR2 SYDVKM. This CDR3 spans 14 amino acids. The DNA for the CDR3 is TGTGCCAGCAGCCTGGGACAGAGGGACACTGAAGCTTTCTTT. It yields the protein CASSLGQRDTEAFF.

This clonotype was seen repeatedly, ten times or more. The chain carries TRBV3-1 and TRBJ2-3; a possible D gene is TRBD2 (5 bases). The CDR3 has 15 amino acids. Germline V gene sequence: CDR1 LGHDT, CDR2 YNNKEL (reference sequence). The V end lost 0 bases, the J end lost 3 bases, and 10 bases lay between the germline ends. The DNA of the CDR3 is TGTGCCAGCAGCCAAGATCCGGCGGGTACAGATACGCAGTATTTT. Its translation: CASSQDPAGTDTQYF.

Only a few counts were recorded for this clonotype. The chain has TRBV19 and TRBJ1-2, with D possibly being TRBD1 (5 bases). Trimming took off 4 bases at V and 8 bases at J, with 23 bases between the two ends. Germline CDR1 and CDR2: LNHDA and SQIVND (reference sequence). The CDR3 length is 16 residues. CDR3 amino acids: CASSRTGNRDSRGYTF. The CDR3 bases are TGTGCCAGTAGTAGAACAGGCAACCGCGACTCTAGGGGCTACACCTTC. Full variable domain (outside the CDR3, taken from reference TRBV19 and TRBJ1-2): DGGITQSPKYLFRKEGQNVTLSCEQNLNHDAMYWYRQDPGQGLRLIYYSQIVNDFQKGDIAEGYSVSREKKESFPLTVTSAQKNPTAFYLCASSRTGNRDSRGYTFGSGTRLTVV.

This clonotype was seen repeatedly, ten times or more. This chain connects TRBV7-9 to TRBJ2-1; D gene uncertain. Germline CDR1 reads SEHNR; CDR2 reads FQNEAQ (reference sequence). The CDR3 sequence is 13 residues long. V lost 5 bases and J 0 bases, leaving 5 bases between the germline ends. The CDR3 region is CASSPASYNEQFF. DNA of the CDR3: TGTGCCAGCAGCCCAGCCTCCTACAATGAGCAGTTCTTC.

This rearrangement joins TRBV7-8 to TRBJ1-2; D unresolved. This CDR3 contains 17 residues. The germline V gene has CDR1 SGHVS and CDR2 FQNEAQ. The V end lost 2 bases, the J end lost 3 bases, and 19 bases lay between the germline ends. Here the CDR3 reads CASSLPAYGELHYGYTF. DNA of the CDR3: TGTGCCAGCAGCTTACCAGCGTACGGGGAACTACACTATGGCTACACCTTC.

Note on this clonotype: This clone may be a read error of a much larger clone one base away. V is TRBV5-5 and J is TRBJ1-1; tentatively, D is TRBD1 (6 bases). The V gene's germline CDR1 is SGHKS and CDR2 YYEKEE (reference sequence). This CDR3 is built from 15 residues. The CDR3: CASSLGQVIDTEALF. The CDR3 coding sequence is TGTGCCAGCAGCTTGGGACAGGTGATAGACACTGAAGCTCTCTTT. Using reference TRBV5-5 and TRBJ1-1 for the parts outside the CDR3, the full variable domain is DAGVTQSPTHLIKTRGQQVTLRCSPISGHKSVSWYQQVLGQGPQFIFQYYEKEERGRGNFPDRFSARQFPNYSSELNVNALLLGDSALYLCASSLGQVIDTEALFGQGTRLTVV.

This clonotype showed up just a few times. The chain links TRBV7-9 to TRBJ2-1; perhaps TRBD2 as D (6 bases). The CDR3 is 12 residues long. Per the germline V gene, CDR1 is SEHNR and CDR2 is FQNEAQ (reference sequence). Trimming took off 6 bases at V and 9 bases at J, with 12 bases between the two ends. CDR3 sequence reads: CASSYVGGEQFF. The CDR3 coding sequence is TGTGCCAGCAGTTACGTGGGAGGTGAGCAGTTCTTC.

This clonotype was observed at least ten times. The rearrangement uses TRBV3-1 and TRBJ2-1; TRBD2 matches 15 bases. The CDR3 totals 19 residues. With 3 bases clipped from V and 0 bases from J, the junction kept 6 bases outside the gene matches. In germline, CDR1 is LGHDT, CDR2 YNNKEL (reference sequence). As DNA, the CDR3 is TGTGCCAGCAGCCAGACGGGACTAGCGGGGGGAAGCTCCTACAATGAGCAGTTCTTC. Its protein product is CASSQTGLAGGSSYNEQFF.

The table lists this clonotype with many counts. The V and J genes are TRBV2 and TRBJ1-1; D ambiguous. CDR3 length: 13 amino acids. Germline V gene sequence: CDR1 SNHLY, CDR2 FYNNEI. Trimming removed 10 bases from V and 3 bases from J, with 15 bases in between. The CDR3 loop reads CATKWRWDTEAFF. The CDR3 region has the DNA TGTGCCACCAAGTGGCGTTGGGACACTGAAGCTTTCTTT. Combining the CDR3 with reference TRBV2 and TRBJ1-1 gives the whole variable domain EPEVTQTPSHQVTQMGQEVILRCVPISNHLYFYWYRQILGQKVEFLVSFYNNEISEKSEIFDDQFSVERPDGSNFTLKIRSTKLEDSAMYFCATKWRWDTEAFFGQGTRLTVV.

This clonotype was found a few times. The chain links TRBV7-9 to TRBJ2-2; 8 bases map to TRBD2. V dropped 6 bases and J dropped 5; count of bases not matched to a gene: 11. The CDR3 contains 16 residues. Germline V gene lookup returns CDR1 SEHNR and CDR2 FQNEAQ (reference sequence). The CDR3 sequence: CASSPMSQRGTGELFF. The CDR3 nucleotides read TGTGCCAGCAGTCCCATGTCCCAGCGGGGGACCGGGGAGCTGTTTTTT.

This clonotype occurred many times. This chain links TRBV20-1 with TRBJ2-1; no firm D call. Germline V lookup: CDR1 DFQATT, CDR2 SNEGSKA (reference sequence). V lost 0 bases to trimming and J lost 4 bases, with 10 bases between them. CDR3 length: 14 residues. CDR3 in amino acids: CSARDLHSYNEQFF. CDR3 nucleotide sequence: TGCAGTGCTAGAGATTTGCACAGTTACAATGAGCAGTTCTTC.

This clonotype has more than one count but fewer than ten. The rearrangement links TRBV6-1 to TRBJ2-1; the D is unclear. Trimming shortened V by 6 bases and J by 9 bases, and 12 bases separated the two germline ends. This CDR3 spans 12 amino acids. Germline-derived CDR1 and CDR2 are MNHNS and SASEGT. The CDR3 DNA reads TGTGCCAGCAGCATCGAGTTGGGTGAGCAGTTCTTC. Translated: CASSIELGEQFF.

Ten or more counts support this clonotype. V and J are TRBV2 and TRBJ2-3; 9 bases match TRBD2. V shed 8 bases, J shed 6 bases, and the junction held 9 bases outside the gene matches. Germline values: CDR1 SNHLY, CDR2 FYNNEI. The CDR3 length is 14 residues. This CDR3 reads CASPGTSNADTQYF. The CDR3 DNA is TGTGCCAGCCCCGGGACTAGCAACGCGGATACGCAGTATTTT.

This chain joins TRBV20-1 and TRBJ1-2; TRBD1 is a possible D gene (6 bases). V lost 1 base, J lost 8 bases, and 32 bases lay in between. The germline V gene has CDR1 DFQATT and CDR2 SNEGSKA (reference sequence). CDR3 length: 19 amino acids. In DNA, the CDR3 is TGCAGTGCTAGAGCAGGACAGCTTAGAAGATTGGCACTGACTATCGGCTACACCTTC. It encodes CSARAGQLRRLALTIGYTF.

This clonotype was counted at least ten times. The genes are TRBV7-9 and TRBJ1-5; TRBD1 might be the D (5 bases). This CDR3 has 14 residues. Germline V lookup: CDR1 SEHNR, CDR2 FQNEAQ (reference sequence). V was pared by 2 bases and J by 4 bases, with 9 bases between. In DNA form, the CDR3 reads TGTGCCAGCAGCTTACAGGGTCCTAATCAGCCCCAGCATTTT. Protein product: CASSLQGPNQPQHF.

In this sample, this clonotype turned up many times. This chain uses TRBV6-1 with TRBJ2-7; the D gene is possibly TRBD2 (5 bases). Germline CDR1 reads MNHNS; CDR2 reads SASEGT. V lost 4 bases and J 2 bases, leaving 12 bases between the germline ends. The CDR3 covers 14 residues. The CDR3 coding sequence is TGTGCCAGCAGTGTCGGACCGGAGGCCTACGAGCAGTACTTC. Translating it yields CASSVGPEAYEQYF.

There are a few counts of this clonotype. The chain employs TRBV20-1 and TRBJ1-4; D not certain. From germline, CDR1 is DFQATT and CDR2 SNEGSKA (reference sequence). The CDR3 totals 12 residues. The V and J ends lost 0 bases and 8 bases respectively, with 7 bases between them. The CDR3: CSARDPQEKLFF. CDR3 DNA: TGCAGTGCTAGAGATCCCCAGGAAAAACTGTTTTTT.

As to this clonotype: A much larger clone differs from this one at a single base, so this may be a read error. This sequence joins TRBV20-1 and TRBJ1-5; TRBD1 is a possible D gene (6 bases). CDR3 length equals 14 residues. Germline V CDR1 and CDR2: DFQATT, SNEGSKA (reference sequence). Trimming took 0 bases from V and 5 from J, leaving 11 bases between them. The CDR3 region is CSARDPGQYQPQHF. CDR3 coding DNA: TGCAGTGCTAGAGATCCGGGACAATATCAGCCCCAGCATTTT.

In its sample, this clonotype was seen a few times. The rearrangement links TRBV10-3 to TRBJ2-5; D possibly corresponds to TRBD1 (5 bases). The ends were cut back, 4 bases at V and 1 base at J, with 19 bases in the middle. Looked up from germline, CDR1 is ENHRY and CDR2 is SYGVKD. The CDR3 runs to 17 residues. This CDR3 reads CAISGRAQGRGQETQYF. The CDR3 DNA reads TGTGCCATCAGTGGTCGGGCGCAGGGTCGAGGCCAAGAGACCCAGTACTTC.

The chain uses TRBV5-6 and TRBJ1-3, with a possible D match to TRBD1 (5 bases). V was trimmed by 6 bases and J by 2 bases, leaving 15 bases between them. Germline V gives CDR1 SGHDT, CDR2 YYEEEE. The CDR3 contains 15 residues. CDR3 sequence: CASTQGPGAGNTIYF. DNA of the CDR3: TGTGCCAGCACCCAGGGTCCAGGAGCTGGAAACACCATATATTTT.

This clonotype was observed many times. DNA of the CDR3: TGCAGTGCTATACTAGCCCATAGCGGGGGTGGTTACGGTGAGCAGTTCTTC. Amino acids: CSAILAHSGGGYGEQFF. V and J are TRBV20-1 and TRBJ2-1; 9 nucleotides agree with TRBD2. Germline V gives CDR1 DFQATT, CDR2 SNEGSKA (reference sequence). This CDR3 has 17 amino acids. V lost 4 bases, J lost 9 bases, and 19 bases stayed unmatched.

This clonotype was picked up many times. The V and J genes are TRBV9 and TRBJ2-1, with 8 nucleotides matching TRBD2. This CDR3 spans 15 amino acids. The J segment lost 0 bases and the V segment lost 3 bases, leaving 2 bases of the junction unmatched. CDR1 is SGDLS and CDR2 is YYNGEE in the germline V gene. CDR3 amino acids: CASSATSGSYNEQFF. The CDR3 nucleotides are TGTGCCAGCAGCGCAACTAGCGGCTCCTACAATGAGCAGTTCTTC.

This clonotype was observed many times. The chain uses TRBV28 and TRBJ2-3; 16 bases match TRBD2. V gave up 5 bases and J gave up 0 bases; unmatched junction bases: 11. The CDR3 has 20 residues. CDR1 is MDHEN and CDR2 is SYDVKM in the germline V gene. The CDR3 spells CASSRPGTSGGAYSTDTQYF. The CDR3 DNA reads as TGTGCCAGCAGTCGTCCCGGGACTAGCGGGGGGGCCTATAGCACAGATACGCAGTATTTT. Drawing the rest from reference TRBV28 and TRBJ2-3, the complete variable domain is DVKVTQSSRYLVKRTGEKVFLECVQDMDHENMFWYRQDPGLGLRLIYFSYDVKMKEKGDIPEGYSVSREKKERFSLILESASTNQTSMYLCASSRPGTSGGAYSTDTQYFGPGTRLTVL.

This clonotype was counted at least ten times. This rearrangement joins TRBV9 to TRBJ1-1; D gene unclear. Per germline, CDR1 SGDLS and CDR2 YYNGEE. V dropped 0 bases and J dropped 5 bases, with 8 bases sitting between them. The CDR3 covers 13 residues. As DNA, the CDR3 is TGTGCCAGCAGCGTAGACTCCAAAACTGAAGCTTTCTTT. Protein: CASSVDSKTEAFF.

This clonotype was detected ten times or more. The chain recombines TRBV20-1 with TRBJ2-7; TRBD2 agrees at 10 bases. CDR1 DFQATT and CDR2 SNEGSKA come from the germline V gene (reference sequence). J was trimmed by 0 bases and V by 3 bases; bases with no gene match: 5. CDR3 length: 15 amino acids. The CDR3 reads CSASGLAGDSYEQYF. The CDR3 nucleotides read TGCAGTGCTAGTGGCCTAGCGGGGGACTCCTACGAGCAGTACTTC.

This clonotype occurred a few times. This chain connects TRBV6-1 to TRBJ2-2; D is unresolved. Germline CDR1 and CDR2: MNHNS and SASEGT. The V gene lost 11 bases and the J gene lost 13 bases, with 17 bases spanning the gap. The CDR3 length is 11 residues. CDR3 sequence: CACFQGRVLFF. The CDR3, as DNA: TGTGCCTGCTTCCAAGGGCGTGTGCTGTTTTTT.

There are a few counts of this clonotype. The gene calls are TRBV5-1 and TRBJ1-4, with 9 bases matching TRBD1. V lost 4 bases and J lost 8; bases outside the gene matches: 12. The CDR3 sequence is 16 residues long. The germline V gene has CDR1 SGHRS and CDR2 YFSETQ. CDR3: CASSLGTGHLGEKLFF. The CDR3 coding sequence is TGCGCCAGCAGCCTGGGGACAGGGCACCTCGGGGAAAAACTGTTTTTT.

This clonotype has more than one count but fewer than ten. The chain joins TRBV12-3 or TRBV12-4 to TRBJ2-6, with 7 bases identical to TRBD1. The V segment lost 1 base and the J segment 5 bases; nucleotides outside the gene matches: 11. The CDR3 spans 18 residues. This CDR3 is CASSLVGQAGRRANVLTF. The CDR3 nucleotides are TGTGCCAGCAGTTTAGTTGGACAGGCCGGTAGAAGGGCCAACGTCCTGACTTTC.